Given below is one T cell receptor beta chain in context. The data are from a study of T cell responses to AZD1222 COVID-19 vaccine. This CDR3 contains 13 residues. Trimming cost V 9 bases and J 4 bases; bases outside gene matches: 5. The germline gives CDR1 SGHNT, CDR2 YYREEE (reference sequence). Sequencing used immunoSEQ multiplex PCR; TCRdb keeps in-frame clones, though not all of them. This table has around 180,000 clones, roughly 93% appearing once. Sequencing used peripheral blood, obtained on day 0 of AZD1222 vaccination. This sequence was found in an adult in good health. V gene TRBV5-4 combines with J gene TRBJ2-5; 11 bases fit TRBD2. The CDR3 coding sequence is TGTGCCATAACTAGCGGGAGAGGAGAGACCCAGTACTTC. Translated: CAITSGRGETQYF.